This TCR beta chain was captured in a study of blood T cell repertoires in COVID-19. At the level of the study: Collection of acute and convalescent COVID-19 samples took place in the United States, Italy and Spain. T cells, B-cell-depleted T cells, or PBMCs provided the cDNA or gDNA that served as material.

Authors' methods: Cell counts per sample came from amplifying reference gene primers. Some clones are missing from TCRdb's copy, which holds only in-frame ones; the method was immunoSEQ multiplex PCR. That table gives V, J and clone size, and the DNA gave D and trimming. Of approximately 250,000 clones in the sample, around 83% were seen once. Looked up from germline, CDR1 is SGDLS and CDR2 is YYNGEE. This CDR3 contains 16 residues. The V segment lost 2 bases and the J segment 5 bases; nucleotides outside the gene matches: 12. This receptor was taken from a woman between 35 and 50 years old who had recovered from COVID-19. The chain couples TRBV9 to TRBJ2-7; the match to TRBD2 covers 8 bases. Sequencing input: peripheral blood. CDR3 amino acids: CASSVDSGANGDEQYF. The CDR3 DNA reads as TGTGCCAGCAGCGTGGATAGCGGGGCTAACGGCGACGAGCAGTACTTC.